This T cell receptor (beta chain) was recorded in a study of CD8 T cells in Susac syndrome. V lost 4 bases, J lost 0 bases, and 14 bases lay in between. The CDR3 sequence is 15 residues long. CDR1 GTSNPN and CDR2 SVGIG come from the germline V gene (reference sequence). Sequencing targeted TCR beta in blood CD8+ and CD4+ T cells. Patients with Susac syndrome met diagnostic criteria defined recently for definite or probable disease. Bulk CD8+ and CD4+ cells came from magnetic negative isolation; CD8+ TEMRA by FACS. Random-hexamer reverse transcription was applied to about 0.5 to 1 ug RNA. Amplification of TCR beta CDR3 across 54 Vbeta and 13 Jbeta was performed with immunoSEQ multiplex PCR. TCRdb reanalysed the immunoSEQ multiplex PCR reads using MiXCR and keeps one entry per CDR3 protein. The sample carries tens of thousands of distinct CDR3 sequences, around 96% recorded once.

Material for sequencing was CD8+ T cells from PBMCs. The chain combines TRBV30 with TRBJ2-3, with D perhaps matching TRBD2 (5 bases). This TCR was recovered from a human donor with Susac syndrome. CDR3 in amino acids: CAWNRLLGSTDTQYF. The CDR3 bases are TGTGCCTGGAACAGACTACTTGGTAGCACAGATACGCAGTATTTT.